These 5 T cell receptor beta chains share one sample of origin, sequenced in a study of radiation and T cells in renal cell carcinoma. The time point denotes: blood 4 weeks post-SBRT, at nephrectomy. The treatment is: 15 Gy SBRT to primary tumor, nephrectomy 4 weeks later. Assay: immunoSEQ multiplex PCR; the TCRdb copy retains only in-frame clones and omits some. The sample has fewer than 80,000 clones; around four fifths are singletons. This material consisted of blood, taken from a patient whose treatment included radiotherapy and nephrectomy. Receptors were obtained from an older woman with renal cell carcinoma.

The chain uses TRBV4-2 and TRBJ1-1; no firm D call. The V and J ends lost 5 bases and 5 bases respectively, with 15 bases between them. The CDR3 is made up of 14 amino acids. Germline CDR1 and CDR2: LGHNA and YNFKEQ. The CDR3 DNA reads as TGTGCCAGCAGCTTGGACGCCAAGGCGACTGAAGCTTTCTTT. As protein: CASSLDAKATEAFF.

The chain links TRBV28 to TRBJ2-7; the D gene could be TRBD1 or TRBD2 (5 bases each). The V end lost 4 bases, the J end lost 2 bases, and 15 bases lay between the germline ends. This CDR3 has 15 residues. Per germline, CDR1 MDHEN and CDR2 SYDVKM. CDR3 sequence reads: CASSSPASGPYEQYF. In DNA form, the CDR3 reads TGTGCCAGCAGTTCCCCGGCGTCGGGGCCCTACGAGCAGTACTTC. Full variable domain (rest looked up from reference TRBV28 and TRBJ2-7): DVKVTQSSRYLVKRTGEKVFLECVQDMDHENMFWYRQDPGLGLRLIYFSYDVKMKEKGDIPEGYSVSREKKERFSLILESASTNQTSMYLCASSSPASGPYEQYFGPGTRLTVT.

The CDR3 sequence is CASSSSPGLGQFF. In DNA, the CDR3 is TGTGCCAGCAGCTCCTCTCCGGGACTAGGGCAGTTCTTC. V is TRBV7-3 and J is TRBJ2-1; TRBD2 matches 8 bases. The germline V gene has CDR1 SGHTA and CDR2 FQGTGA. The CDR3 covers 13 residues. J lost 12 bases, V lost 4 bases, and 8 bases had no gene match. Full variable domain (missing parts from reference TRBV7-3 and TRBJ2-1): GAGVSQTPSNKVTEKGKYVELRCDPISGHTALYWYRQSLGQGPEFLIYFQGTGAADDSGLPNDRFFAVRPEGSVSTLKIQRTERGDSAVYLCASSSSPGLGQFFGPGTRLTVL.

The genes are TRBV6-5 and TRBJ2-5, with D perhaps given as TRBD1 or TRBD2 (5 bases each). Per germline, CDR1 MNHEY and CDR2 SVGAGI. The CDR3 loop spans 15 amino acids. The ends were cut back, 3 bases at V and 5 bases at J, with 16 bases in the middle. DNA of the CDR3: TGTGCCAGCAGTTATACCGCGTGGGGGATGGAGACCCAGTACTTC. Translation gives CASSYTAWGMETQYF.

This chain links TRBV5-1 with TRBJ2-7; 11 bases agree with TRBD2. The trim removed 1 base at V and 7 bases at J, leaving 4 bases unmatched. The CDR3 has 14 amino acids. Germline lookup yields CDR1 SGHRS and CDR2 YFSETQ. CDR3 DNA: TGCGCCAGCAGCTTGACTAGCGGGAGCTGGGAGCAGTACTTC. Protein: CASSLTSGSWEQYF.